The T cell receptor (beta chain) described here comes from a study of blood T cell repertoires in COVID-19 (TCRdb year 2020). With regard to the full study: The collaborator samples originated in the United States, Italy and Spain and spanned the acute and convalescent phases of COVID-19. A de-identified subject ID, COVID-19 status, age in years and sex were almost always included in the sample metadata. The material from the prospective study consisted of cDNA or gDNA derived from T cells, B-cell-depleted T cells, or PBMCs. Samples came from the ongoing ImmuneRACE study (first 160 participants) plus 1,254 subjects from 6 global collaborators. Deeply sampled blood TCRbeta repertoires from subjects exposed to, actively infected with, or recovered from COVID-19 were included in the dataset. The repertoires were made available in a free public database intended to serve as a resource for research on the immune response to SARS-CoV-2. Where available, HLA class I and class II types were obtained from metadata supplied by the sample provider rather than from assay-based typing. What the research found in general, with its limitations: Clinical and demographic metadata were provided uncurated, with the amount varying by source and participant.

CDR1 and CDR2 (SGHNT, YYREEE) derive from the germline V gene (reference sequence). The CDR3 runs 14 amino acids, cysteine and phenylalanine included. Just CDR3 DNA is preserved here, 42 bases in frame from base 1. V is reduced by 0 bases and J by 1 base, leaving a spacing of 7 bases between them. TCRbeta CDR3 regions were amplified from genomic DNA using the immunoSEQ Assay, a bias-controlled multiplex PCR. The authors' pipeline ran thus. Nucleated cell counts per sample were estimated from amplification of reference gene primers within the assay. Sequence reads were collapsed and filtered to measure the absolute abundance of every unique TCRbeta CDR3 rearrangement. For each sample, productive Simpson clonality was calculated as the square root of Simpson's diversity index over productive rearrangements. TCRdb re-hosts the immuneACCESS table, in-frame sequences only. Its copies lack some clones; in the studies checked, an unresolved V gene accounts for under half of them, and the cause for the rest is not known. From that table come the V and J calls and clone size; the DNA was used to work out D and trimming. The sample data list roughly 100,000 clones, and 65% to 80% of these were observed just once. Less than 20% of the sample goes to the ten largest clones.

To note about this clone: No cognate antigen has been identified for it. Base qualities are not recorded, but no much larger clone differs from it by a single base.

The collaborating institutions used their own protocols to collect whole blood in K2EDTA tubes. For TCRbeta analysis, collaborators shipped samples in one of three forms: frozen whole blood, isolated PBMCs, or DNA extracted from either of those sample types. The specimen was peripheral blood. This TCR came from an older woman with acute or convalescent COVID-19. The rearrangement combines TRBV5-4 with TRBJ2-5; no confident D gene assignment can be made. At the DNA level, the sequence is TGTGCCAGCAGCTTGGCCCGCGGCCAAGAGACCCAGTACTTC. Translated, it reads CASSLARGQETQYF.